Shown below are 7 T cell receptor beta chains from a single sample sequenced in a study of tumor and adjacent non-tumor tissue in lung cancer. This sample's RNA came from whole unsorted tissue. The library came from three nested PCR rounds adapted from ARM-PCR protocols. Using its own MiXCR run on the multiplex PCR reads, TCRdb lists one record per CDR3 protein. The repertoire holds 120,000 to 150,000 distinct CDR3 sequences, 60% to 70% seen once, with over 15% in the top ten. Sequenced sample: lung tumor tissue. The receptors shown here come from a man aged 55 to 69 with small cell lung cancer.

Comment on this clonotype: Germline is not matched at one junction end, which may reflect a read error. CDR3 DNA: TGTGCCGGCAGCTTAGACGAGGGAGTCTATTGCTACACCTTC. The encoded protein is CAGSLDEGVYCYTF. This sequence joins TRBV7-9 and TRBJ1-2, with no clear D. This CDR3 contains 14 residues. Germline V gene lookup returns CDR1 SEHNR and CDR2 FQNEAQ (reference sequence).

The chain joins TRBV6-2 or TRBV6-3 to TRBJ1-5, with 8 bases identical to TRBD1. V shed 4 bases, J shed 7 bases, and the junction held 3 bases outside the gene matches. CDR1 is MNHEY and CDR2 is SVGEGT in the germline V gene. CDR3 length: 13 residues. The CDR3 loop reads CASSWDRRQPQHF. For the CDR3, the DNA is TGTGCCAGCAGTTGGGACAGGCGCCAGCCCCAGCATTTT.

The chain recombines TRBV12-3 or TRBV12-4 with TRBJ2-2; unclear D gene. CDR3 length: 14 residues. V shed 10 bases and J shed 6 bases, with 18 bases lying between them. The CDR3 DNA reads TGTGCCAACGGAATCCACCCCAGGTCCGGGGAGCTGTTTTTT. Encoded protein: CANGIHPRSGELFF.

Note on this clonotype: Sequence at one end of the junction differs from germline and may be a read error. J is TRBJ2-5 and V is TRBV11-2; tentative D call: TRBD1 (5 bases). CDR1 is SGHAT and CDR2 is FQNNGV in the germline V gene. The CDR3 has 14 residues. The CDR3: CVSRPGHSQETQYF. The CDR3 coding sequence is TGTGTCAGCAGGCCAGGGCACAGTCAAGAGACCCAGTACTTC.

This clonotype was seen ten or more times. This chain connects TRBV6-5 to TRBJ1-5; 8 bases map to TRBD1. V was pared by 4 bases and J by 11 bases, with 10 bases of the junction left unmatched. This CDR3 contains 14 residues. In germline, CDR1 is MNHEY, CDR2 SVGAGI. CDR3 region: CASSLSRTGKTQHF. For the CDR3, the DNA is TGTGCCAGCAGTTTATCCCGGACAGGGAAGACCCAGCATTTT.

Concerning this clonotype itself: A much larger clonotype is one base distant, so this may be a read error. This chain links TRBV12-3 or TRBV12-4 with TRBJ2-7, with D possibly matching TRBD2 (6 bases). This CDR3 spans 12 amino acids. In DNA form, the CDR3 reads TGTGCCAGCAGCCGGGACTCGGGAGAGCGGTACTTC. Its translation is CASSRDSGERYF.

This clonotype showed up just a few times. The rearrangement links TRBV5-5 to TRBJ2-7; 10 nucleotides agree with TRBD1. The ends lost 6 bases at V and 4 bases at J; junction bases unmatched: 7. Per germline, CDR1 SGHKS and CDR2 YYEKEE (reference sequence). This CDR3 is 14 amino acids long. The CDR3 nucleotides read TGTGCCAGCATTTGGACAGGGGGGGTTTACGAGCAGTACTTC. Its translation: CASIWTGGVYEQYF.